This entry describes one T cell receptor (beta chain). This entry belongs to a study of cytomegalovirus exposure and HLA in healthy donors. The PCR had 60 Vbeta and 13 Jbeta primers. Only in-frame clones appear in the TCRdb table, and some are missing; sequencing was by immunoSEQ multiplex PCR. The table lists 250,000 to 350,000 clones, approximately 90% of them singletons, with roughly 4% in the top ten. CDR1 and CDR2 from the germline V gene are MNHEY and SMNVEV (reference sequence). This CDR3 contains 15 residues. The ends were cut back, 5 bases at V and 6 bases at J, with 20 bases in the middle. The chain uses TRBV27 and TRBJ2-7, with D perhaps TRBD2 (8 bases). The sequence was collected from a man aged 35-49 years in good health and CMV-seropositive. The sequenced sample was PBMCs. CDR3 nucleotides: TGTGCCAGCAGTCCGGGACTAGGGGGCTACTCCGAGCAGTACTTC. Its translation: CASSPGLGGYSEQYF.